This TCR beta chain was found in a study of technical replicates of blood from four donors. The CDR3 is 14 amino acids. V was pared by 6 bases and J by 0 bases, with 2 bases of the junction left unmatched. The V gene's germline CDR1 is MNHNS and CDR2 SASEGT. The method was immunoSEQ multiplex PCR; TCRdb's version includes in-frame clones alone and lacks a portion of them. Seen here are 10,000 to 15,000 clones, about 94% observed once, and the top ten hold 7.5% to 9%. The sample comprised PBMCs. The sequence came from a human donor in good health. The chain links TRBV6-1 to TRBJ2-3; 8 bases match TRBD2. CDR3: CASRLADSTDTQYF. The CDR3 DNA is TGTGCCAGCAGACTAGCGGATAGCACAGATACGCAGTATTTT.